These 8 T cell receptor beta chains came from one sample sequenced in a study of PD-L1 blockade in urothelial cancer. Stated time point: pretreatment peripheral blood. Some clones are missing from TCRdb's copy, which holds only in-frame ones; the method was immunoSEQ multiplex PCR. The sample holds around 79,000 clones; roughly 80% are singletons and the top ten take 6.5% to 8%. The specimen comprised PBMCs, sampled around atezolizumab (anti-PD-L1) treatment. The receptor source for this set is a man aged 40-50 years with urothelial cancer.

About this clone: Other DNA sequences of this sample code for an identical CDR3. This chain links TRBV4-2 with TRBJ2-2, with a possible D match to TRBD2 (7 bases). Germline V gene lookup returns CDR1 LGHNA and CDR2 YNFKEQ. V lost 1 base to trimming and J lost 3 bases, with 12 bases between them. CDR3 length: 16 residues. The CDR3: CASSQGGGPDTGELFF. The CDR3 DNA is TGTGCCAGCAGCCAAGGCGGGGGCCCCGACACCGGGGAGCTGTTTTTT.

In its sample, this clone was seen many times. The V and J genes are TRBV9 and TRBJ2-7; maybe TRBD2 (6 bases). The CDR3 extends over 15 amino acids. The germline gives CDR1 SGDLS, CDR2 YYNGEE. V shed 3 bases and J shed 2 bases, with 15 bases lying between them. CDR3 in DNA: TGTGCCAGCAGCGGAACACCCCGCGGGGCCTACGAGCAGTACTTC. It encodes CASSGTPRGAYEQYF.

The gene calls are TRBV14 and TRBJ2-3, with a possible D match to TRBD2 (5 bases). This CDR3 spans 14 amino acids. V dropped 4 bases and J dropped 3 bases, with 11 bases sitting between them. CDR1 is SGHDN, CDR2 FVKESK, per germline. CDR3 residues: CASSPEERTDTQYF. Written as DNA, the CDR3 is TGTGCCAGCAGCCCCGAGGAGCGGACAGATACGCAGTATTTT.

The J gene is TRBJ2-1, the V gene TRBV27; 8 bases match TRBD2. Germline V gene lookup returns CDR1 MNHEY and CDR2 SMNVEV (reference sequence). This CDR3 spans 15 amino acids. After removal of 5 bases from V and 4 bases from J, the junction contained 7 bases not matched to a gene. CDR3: CASSDRGGIYNEQFF. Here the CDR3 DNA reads TGTGCCAGCAGTGATCGGGGGGGGATATACAATGAGCAGTTCTTC.

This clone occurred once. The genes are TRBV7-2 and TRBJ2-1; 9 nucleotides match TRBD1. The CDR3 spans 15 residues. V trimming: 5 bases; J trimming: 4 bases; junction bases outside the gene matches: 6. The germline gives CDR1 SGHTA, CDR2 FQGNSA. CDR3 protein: CASSARDRDYNEQFF. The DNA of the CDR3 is TGTGCCAGCAGCGCCCGGGACAGGGATTACAATGAGCAGTTCTTC.

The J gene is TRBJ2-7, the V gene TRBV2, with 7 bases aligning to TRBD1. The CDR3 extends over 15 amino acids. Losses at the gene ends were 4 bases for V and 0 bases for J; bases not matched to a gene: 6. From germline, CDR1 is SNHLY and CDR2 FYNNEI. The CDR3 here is CASSGQGRGSYEQYF. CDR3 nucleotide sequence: TGTGCCAGCAGTGGACAGGGCAGAGGCTCCTACGAGCAGTACTTC. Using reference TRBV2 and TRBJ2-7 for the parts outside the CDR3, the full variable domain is EPEVTQTPSHQVTQMGQEVILRCVPISNHLYFYWYRQILGQKVEFLVSFYNNEISEKSEIFDDQFSVERPDGSNFTLKIRSTKLEDSAMYFCASSGQGRGSYEQYFGPGTRLTVT.

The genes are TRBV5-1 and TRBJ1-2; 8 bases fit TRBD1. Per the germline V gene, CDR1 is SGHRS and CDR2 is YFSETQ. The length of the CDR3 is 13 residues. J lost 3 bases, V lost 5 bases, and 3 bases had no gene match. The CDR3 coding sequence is TGCGCCAGCAGAACGGGACAGGACTATGGCTACACCTTC. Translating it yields CASRTGQDYGYTF.

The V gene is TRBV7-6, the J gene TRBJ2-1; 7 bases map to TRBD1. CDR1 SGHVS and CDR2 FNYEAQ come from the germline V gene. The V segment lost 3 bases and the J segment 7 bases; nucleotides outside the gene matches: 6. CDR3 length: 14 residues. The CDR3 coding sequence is TGTGCCAGCAGCTTGTACAGGGGCCCTAATGAGCAGTTCTTC. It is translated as CASSLYRGPNEQFF.